This TCR beta chain was identified in a study of cytomegalovirus exposure and HLA in healthy donors. The PCR ran on 60 Vbeta and 13 Jbeta primers. Authors' data handling: It was a later analysis that counted some 80 million unique TCR beta chains, of which roughly 11 million were shared. This table comes from immunoSEQ multiplex PCR, and its TCRdb copy is limited to in-frame clones, with some not included. V, J and clone size reflect that table, while D and trimming were determined from the DNA. This table has 95,000 to 150,000 clones, 63% appearing once. Each donor was healthy, and each was a bone marrow donor. A remark on this clone: Its antigen is still unknown.

Study-wide results and caveats: Most TCR beta V segments were productive about 87% or about 30% of the time in an earlier analysis. Reportedly, cytomegalovirus status was diagnosed with high sensitivity and specificity.

J was trimmed by 2 bases and V by 0 bases; bases with no gene match: 3. Germline CDR1 and CDR2: LGHNA and YNFKEQ. This CDR3 contains 15 residues. This receptor was obtained from a man aged 35 to 55 in good health and CMV-seropositive. Sample: PBMCs. The rearrangement uses TRBV4-2 and TRBJ2-7, with 8 bases fitting TRBD1. The DNA of the CDR3 is TGTGCCAGCAGCCAAGAGGGGGACAGGACCTACGAGCAGTACTTC. This encodes CASSQEGDRTYEQYF.